Below, one T cell receptor beta chain is given with its context. Data came from immunoSEQ multiplex PCR; TCRdb stores just in-frame clones and leaves some out. Of about 160,000 clones in the sample, 80% were seen once. These data are taken from a study of blood T cell repertoires in COVID-19. Across the study: The origin of the acute and convalescent COVID-19 samples was the United States, Italy and Spain. T cells, B-cell-depleted T cells, or PBMCs supplied cDNA or gDNA.

Recruits, aged roughly 18 to 100 years, lived in roughly 22 US areas. Membership in each cohort depended on participant-reported clinical history. CDR3 length: 15 residues. J gave up 2 bases and V 0 bases, and 4 bases lay outside the gene matches. Germline CDR1 is SGHDT and CDR2 is YYEEEE. This TCR was recovered from a woman in her sixties or seventies who had recovered from COVID-19. The chain has TRBV5-6 and TRBJ2-7; 8 nucleotides agree with TRBD1. Material: PBMCs or T cells enriched from blood (not recorded which). The CDR3 is CASSLEGTGTYEQYF. DNA of the CDR3: TGTGCCAGCAGCTTGGAAGGGACAGGTACCTACGAGCAGTACTTC.